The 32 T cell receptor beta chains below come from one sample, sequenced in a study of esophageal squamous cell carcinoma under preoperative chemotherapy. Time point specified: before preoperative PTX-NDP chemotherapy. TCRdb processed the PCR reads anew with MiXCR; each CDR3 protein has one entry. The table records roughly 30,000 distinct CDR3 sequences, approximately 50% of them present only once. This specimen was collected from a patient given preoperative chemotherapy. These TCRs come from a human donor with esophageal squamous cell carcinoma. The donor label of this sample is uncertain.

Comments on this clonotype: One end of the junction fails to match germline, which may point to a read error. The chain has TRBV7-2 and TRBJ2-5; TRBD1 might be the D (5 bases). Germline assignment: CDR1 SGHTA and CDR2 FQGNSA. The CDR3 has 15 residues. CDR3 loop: CAASLLGRAQETQYF. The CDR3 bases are TGTGCCGCGAGCCTCCTGGGGCGTGCCCAAGAGACTCAGTACTTC.

Here the CDR3 DNA reads TGTGCCAACGGTGTGGGCACCGAGGAGCAGTATTTT. Protein sequence: CANGVGTEEQYF. The chain combines TRBV5-4 with TRBJ2-2; D is undetermined. Matching the DNA end better, TRBJ2-3 makes the J call doubtful. Germline CDR1 and CDR2: SGHNT and YYREEE (reference sequence). The length of the CDR3 is 12 residues.

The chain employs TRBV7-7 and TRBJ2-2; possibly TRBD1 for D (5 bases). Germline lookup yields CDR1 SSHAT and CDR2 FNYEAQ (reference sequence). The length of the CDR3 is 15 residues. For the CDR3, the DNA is TGTGCTAGGGGCCGCAGGGCGGTCAGAACAGAGGCGCAGTTTTTT. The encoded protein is CARGRRAVRTEAQFF.

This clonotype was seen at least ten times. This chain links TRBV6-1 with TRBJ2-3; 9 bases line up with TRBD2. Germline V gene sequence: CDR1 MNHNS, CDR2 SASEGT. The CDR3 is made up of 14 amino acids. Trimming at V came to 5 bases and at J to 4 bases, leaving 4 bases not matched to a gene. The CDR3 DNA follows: TGTGCCAGCAGTAAGACTAGCGGCTCAGATACGCAGTATTTT. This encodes CASSKTSGSDTQYF.

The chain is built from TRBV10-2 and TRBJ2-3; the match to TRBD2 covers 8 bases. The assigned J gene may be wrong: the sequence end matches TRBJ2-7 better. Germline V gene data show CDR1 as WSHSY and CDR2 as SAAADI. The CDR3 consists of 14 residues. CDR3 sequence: CAGTGGEGTDTQYF. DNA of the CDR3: TGCGCGGGGACGGGGGGGGAGGGCACAGATACGCAGTACTTC.

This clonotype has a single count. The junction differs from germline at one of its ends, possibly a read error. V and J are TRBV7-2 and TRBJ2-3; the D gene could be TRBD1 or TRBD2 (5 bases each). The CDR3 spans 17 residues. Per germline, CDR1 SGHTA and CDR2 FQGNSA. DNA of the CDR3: TGTGCCAGCAGCGAGGGGATAGGGGCTGGGAGCCCAGATACCCAGTATTTC. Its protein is CASSEGIGAGSPDTQYF. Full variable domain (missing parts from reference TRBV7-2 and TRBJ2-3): GAGVSQSPSNKVTEKGKDVELRCDPISGHTALYWYRQSLGQGLEFLIYFQGNSAPDKSGLPSDRFSAERTGGSVSTLTIQRTQQEDSAVYLCASSEGIGAGSPDTQYFGPGTRLTVL.

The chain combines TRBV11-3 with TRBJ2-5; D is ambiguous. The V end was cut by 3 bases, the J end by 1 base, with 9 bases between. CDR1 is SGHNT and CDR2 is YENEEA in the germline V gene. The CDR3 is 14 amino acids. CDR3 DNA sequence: TGTGCCAGCAGCTTGGCGGCGGTCCAAGAGACCCAGTACTTC. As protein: CASSLAAVQETQYF. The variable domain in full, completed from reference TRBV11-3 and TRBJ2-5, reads EAGVVQSPRYKIIEKKQPVAFWCNPISGHNTLYWYLQNLGQGPELLIRYENEEAVDDSQLPKDRFSAERLKGVDSTLKIQPAELGDSAVYLCASSLAAVQETQYFGPGTRLLVL.

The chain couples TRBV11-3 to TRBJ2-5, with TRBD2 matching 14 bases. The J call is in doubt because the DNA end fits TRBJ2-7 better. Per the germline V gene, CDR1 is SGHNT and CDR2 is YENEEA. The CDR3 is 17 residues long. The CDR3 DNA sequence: TGTGCCAGCAGCCCGGGGAGACTAGCGGGAGGGGGATACGAGCAGTACTTC. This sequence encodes CASSPGRLAGGGYEQYF.

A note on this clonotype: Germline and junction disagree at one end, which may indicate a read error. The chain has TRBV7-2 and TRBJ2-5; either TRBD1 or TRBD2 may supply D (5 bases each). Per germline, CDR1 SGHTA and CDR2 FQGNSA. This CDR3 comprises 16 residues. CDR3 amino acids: CASSRGERGNEDTQYF. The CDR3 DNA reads TGTGCCAGCAGCCGAGGGGAGAGGGGAAACGAAGACACCCAGTACTTC.

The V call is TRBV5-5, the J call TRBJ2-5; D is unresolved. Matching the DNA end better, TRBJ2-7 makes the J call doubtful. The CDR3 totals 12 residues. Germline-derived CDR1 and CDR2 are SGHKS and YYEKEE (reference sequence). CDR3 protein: CASSSYSYEQYF. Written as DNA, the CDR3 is TGTGCCAGCAGCTCTTATTCCTACGAGCAGTACTTC.

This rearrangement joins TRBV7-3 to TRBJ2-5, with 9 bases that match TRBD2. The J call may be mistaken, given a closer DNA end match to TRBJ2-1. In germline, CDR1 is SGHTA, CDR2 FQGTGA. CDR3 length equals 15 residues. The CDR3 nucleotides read TGTGCCAGCAGTTTACTAGCGGGCAAATACAATGAGCAGTTCTTC. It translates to CASSLLAGKYNEQFF.

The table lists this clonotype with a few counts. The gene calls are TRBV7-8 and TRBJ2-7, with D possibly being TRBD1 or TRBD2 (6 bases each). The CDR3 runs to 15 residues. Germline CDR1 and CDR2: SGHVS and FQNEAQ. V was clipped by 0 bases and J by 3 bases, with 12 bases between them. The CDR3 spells CASSLARGADYEQYF. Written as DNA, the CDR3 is TGTGCCAGCAGCTTAGCTAGGGGGGCGGACTACGAGCAGTACTTC.

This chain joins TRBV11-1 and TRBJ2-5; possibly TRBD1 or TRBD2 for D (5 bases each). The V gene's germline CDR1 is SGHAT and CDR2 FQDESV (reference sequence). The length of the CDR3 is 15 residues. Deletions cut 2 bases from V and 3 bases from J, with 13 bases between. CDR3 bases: TGTGCCAGCAGCTTATTTCAGGGAGCTGAAGAGACCCAGTACTTC. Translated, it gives CASSLFQGAEETQYF.

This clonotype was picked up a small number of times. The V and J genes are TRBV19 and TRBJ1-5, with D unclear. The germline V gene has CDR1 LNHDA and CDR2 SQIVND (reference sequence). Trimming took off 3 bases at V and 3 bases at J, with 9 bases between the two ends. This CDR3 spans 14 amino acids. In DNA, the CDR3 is TGTGCCAGTAGTATGGGCGGTTACAATCAGCCCCAGCATTTT. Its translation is CASSMGGYNQPQHF. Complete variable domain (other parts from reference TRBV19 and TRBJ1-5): DGGITQSPKYLFRKEGQNVTLSCEQNLNHDAMYWYRQDPGQGLRLIYYSQIVNDFQKGDIAEGYSVSREKKESFPLTVTSAQKNPTAFYLCASSMGGYNQPQHFGDGTRLSIL.

In nucleotides, the CDR3 is TGTGCCAGCAGCTTAGCGCTGGCGCAAAAGTCCTGGTACTTC. As protein: CASSLALAQKSWYF. This chain joins TRBV7-6 and TRBJ2-5; no definite D call. Germline lookup yields CDR1 SGHVS and CDR2 FNYEAQ. The V gene lost 0 bases and the J gene lost 13 bases, with 18 bases spanning the gap. The CDR3 covers 14 residues.

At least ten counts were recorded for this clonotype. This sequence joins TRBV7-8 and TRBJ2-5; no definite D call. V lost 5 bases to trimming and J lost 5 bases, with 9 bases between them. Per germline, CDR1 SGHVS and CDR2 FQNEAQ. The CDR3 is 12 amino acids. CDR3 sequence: CASSAPWETQYF. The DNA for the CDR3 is TGTGCCAGCAGCGCCCCCTGGGAGACCCAGTACTTC. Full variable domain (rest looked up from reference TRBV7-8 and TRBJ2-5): GAGVSQSPRYKVAKRGQDVALRCDPISGHVSLFWYQQALGQGPEFLTYFQNEAQLDKSGLPSDRFFAERPEGSVSTLKIQRTQQEDSAVYLCASSAPWETQYFGPGTRLLVL.

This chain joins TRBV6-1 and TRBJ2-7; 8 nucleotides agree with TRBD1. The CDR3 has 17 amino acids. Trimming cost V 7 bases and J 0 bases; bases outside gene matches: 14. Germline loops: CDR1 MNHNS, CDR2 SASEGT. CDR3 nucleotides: TGTGCCAGCACCACACCTACAGGGACAGGCAGCTCCTACGAGCAGTACTTC. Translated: CASTTPTGTGSSYEQYF.

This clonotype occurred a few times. CDR3 residues: CASSLRGEFDEQYF. The CDR3 bases are TGTGCCAGCAGCCTACGAGGCGAGTTCGACGAGCAGTACTTC. The chain couples TRBV7-2 to TRBJ2-7; D remains unclear. Germline loops: CDR1 SGHTA, CDR2 FQGNSA. The CDR3 contains 14 residues. Trimming took 5 bases from V and 5 from J, leaving 16 bases between them.

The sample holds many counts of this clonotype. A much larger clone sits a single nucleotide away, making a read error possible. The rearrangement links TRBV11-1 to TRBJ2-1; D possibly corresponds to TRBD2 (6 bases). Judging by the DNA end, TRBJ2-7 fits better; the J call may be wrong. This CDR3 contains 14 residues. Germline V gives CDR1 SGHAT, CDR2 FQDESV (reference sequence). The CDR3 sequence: CASSPQRVYNEQYF. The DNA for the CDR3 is TGTGCCAGCAGCCCGCAGCGGGTCTACAATGAGCAGTACTTC.

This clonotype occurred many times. The CDR3 sequence: CASSASGGSYNEQFF. Written as DNA, the CDR3 is TGTGCCAGCAGTGCGAGCGGGGGCTCTTACAATGAGCAGTTCTTC. The chain carries TRBV6-1 and TRBJ2-1; 8 bases fit TRBD2. Germline V lookup: CDR1 MNHNS, CDR2 SASEGT. J gave up 4 bases and V 4 bases, and 6 bases lay outside the gene matches. This CDR3 has 15 amino acids.

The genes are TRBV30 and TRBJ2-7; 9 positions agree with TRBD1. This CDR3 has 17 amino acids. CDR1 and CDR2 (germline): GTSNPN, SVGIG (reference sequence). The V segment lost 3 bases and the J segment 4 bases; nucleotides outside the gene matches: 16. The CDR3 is CAWSLTRLPGQGYEQYF. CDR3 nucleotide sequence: TGTGCCTGGAGCTTAACGAGACTACCGGGACAGGGTTACGAGCAGTACTTC.

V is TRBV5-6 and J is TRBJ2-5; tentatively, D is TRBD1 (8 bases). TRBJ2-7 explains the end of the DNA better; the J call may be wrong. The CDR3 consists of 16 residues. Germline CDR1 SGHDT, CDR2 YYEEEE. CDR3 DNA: TGTGCCAGCAGCTTGGCGGGGGGACAGGTTTCTTACGAGCAGTACTTC. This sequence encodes CASSLAGGQVSYEQYF.

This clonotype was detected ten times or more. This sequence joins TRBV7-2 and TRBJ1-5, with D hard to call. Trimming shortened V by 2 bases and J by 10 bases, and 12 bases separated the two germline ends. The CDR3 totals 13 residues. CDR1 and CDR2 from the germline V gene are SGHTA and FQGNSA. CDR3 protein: CASSLIWDRPQHF. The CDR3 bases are TGTGCCAGCAGCTTAATCTGGGATCGACCCCAGCATTTT.

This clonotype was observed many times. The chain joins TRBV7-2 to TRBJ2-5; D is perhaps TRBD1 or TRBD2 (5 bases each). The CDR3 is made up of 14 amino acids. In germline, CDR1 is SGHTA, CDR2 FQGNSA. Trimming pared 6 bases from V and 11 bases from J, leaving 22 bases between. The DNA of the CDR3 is TGTGCCAGCAGGCAGAGGGACGGCTTAGGGGAGCAGTACTTC. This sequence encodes CASRQRDGLGEQYF.

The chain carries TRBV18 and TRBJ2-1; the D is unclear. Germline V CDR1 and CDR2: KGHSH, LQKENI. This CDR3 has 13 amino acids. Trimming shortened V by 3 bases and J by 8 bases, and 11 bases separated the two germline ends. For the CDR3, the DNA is TGTGCCAGCTCACCGCCGGGCGCAGATGAGCAGTTCTTC. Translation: CASSPPGADEQFF.

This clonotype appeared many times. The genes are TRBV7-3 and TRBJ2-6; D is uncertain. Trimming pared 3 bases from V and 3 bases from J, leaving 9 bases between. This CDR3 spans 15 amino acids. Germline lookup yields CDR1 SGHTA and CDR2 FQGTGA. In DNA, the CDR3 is TGTGCCAGCAGCTTCCAGGAATTTGGGGCCAACGTCCTGACTTTC. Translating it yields CASSFQEFGANVLTF.

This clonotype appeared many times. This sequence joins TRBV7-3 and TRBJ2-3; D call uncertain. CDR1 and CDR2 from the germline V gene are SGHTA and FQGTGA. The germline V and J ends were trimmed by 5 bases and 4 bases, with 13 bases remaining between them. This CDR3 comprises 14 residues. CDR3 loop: CASSRSRVSDTQYF. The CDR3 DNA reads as TGTGCCAGCAGCCGAAGTAGGGTCTCAGATACGCAGTATTTT.

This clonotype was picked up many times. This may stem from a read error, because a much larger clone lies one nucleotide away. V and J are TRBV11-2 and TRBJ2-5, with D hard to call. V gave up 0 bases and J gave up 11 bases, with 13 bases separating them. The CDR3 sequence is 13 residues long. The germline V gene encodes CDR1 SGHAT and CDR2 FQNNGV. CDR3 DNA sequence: TGTGCCAGCAGCTTAGAACGATGGAATGAGCAGTACTTC. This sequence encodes CASSLERWNEQYF.

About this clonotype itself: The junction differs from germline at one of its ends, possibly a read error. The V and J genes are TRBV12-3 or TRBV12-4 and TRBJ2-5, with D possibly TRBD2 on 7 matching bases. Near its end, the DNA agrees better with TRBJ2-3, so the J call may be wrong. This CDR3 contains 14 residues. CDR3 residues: CASRGGRGTDTQYF. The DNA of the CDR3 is TGTGCCAGCCGCGGGGGCCGAGGCACAGATACCCAGTATTTT.

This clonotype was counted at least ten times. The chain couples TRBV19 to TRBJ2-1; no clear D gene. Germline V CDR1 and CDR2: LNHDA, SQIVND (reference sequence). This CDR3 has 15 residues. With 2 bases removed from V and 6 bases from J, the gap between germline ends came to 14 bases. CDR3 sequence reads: CASSIIGSAGNEQFF. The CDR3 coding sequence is TGTGCCAGTAGTATAATTGGGTCCGCCGGCAATGAGCAGTTCTTC.

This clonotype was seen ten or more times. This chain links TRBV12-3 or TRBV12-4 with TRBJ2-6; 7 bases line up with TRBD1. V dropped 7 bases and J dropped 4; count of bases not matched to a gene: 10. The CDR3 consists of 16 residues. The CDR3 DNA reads TGTGCCAGCACCATAAGCACAGGGGCCGGGGCCAACGTCCTGACTTTC. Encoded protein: CASTISTGAGANVLTF.

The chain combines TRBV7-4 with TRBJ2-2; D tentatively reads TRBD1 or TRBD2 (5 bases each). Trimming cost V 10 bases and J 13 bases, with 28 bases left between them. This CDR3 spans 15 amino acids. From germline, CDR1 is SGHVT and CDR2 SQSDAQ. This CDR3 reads CAMSRKTASTGTLFF. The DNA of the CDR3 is TGTGCCATGAGCCGGAAGACAGCGAGCACCGGGACGCTGTTTTTT.